This TCR beta chain was obtained from a study of T cells in Graves' hyperthyroidism and ophthalmopathy. Across the whole study: Peripheral blood was secured at the point of initial diagnosis, before any treatment.

Regions amplified from RNA transcripts were the TCR beta CDR3 regions. During a first-round RT-PCR of the TCR CDR3, the HTBI primer set was used. MiXCR, run by TCRdb on the multiplex PCR reads, gives a single entry per CDR3 protein. The table shows over 350,000 distinct CDR3 sequences, with roughly 20% occurring only once. This clonotype was detected ten times or more. As yet, its antigen is unknown. Under 3 months was the duration of disease in ophthalmopathy patients, who also had a Clinical Activity Score of at least 3 and a NOSPECS grade of at least 4. Study results and caveats: The blood repertoire included most of the expanded thyroid clonotypes above 0.001. Ophthalmopathy stood apart from stable hyperthyroidism in a 13 V-J model.

The CDR3 has 14 residues. J was trimmed by 3 bases and V by 4 bases; bases with no gene match: 5. The germline V gene encodes CDR1 MNHNS and CDR2 SASEGT. Material for sequencing was blood. The clonotype was recovered from a man younger than 30 with Graves' ophthalmopathy. The gene calls are TRBV6-1 and TRBJ1-1; 7 bases map to TRBD1. The CDR3 DNA reads as TGTGCCAGCAGTGCCCTCGACAGGGACACTGAAGCTTTCTTT. This sequence encodes CASSALDRDTEAFF.